This TCR beta chain was obtained from a study of response to subunit inactivated influenza vaccine. In regard to this clonotype: Its target is unknown.

Study outcomes and limitations: It was the authors' suggestion that each seasonal influenza vaccination recruits few new T cells.

The germline V gene has CDR1 SGHTA and CDR2 FQGNSA. Deletions cut 5 bases from V and 7 bases from J, with 16 bases between. The CDR3 totals 14 residues. TCRdb itself ran the RT-PCR reads through MiXCR, one entry per CDR3 protein. Of around 710,000 distinct CDR3 sequences in the sample, around 14% were seen once. The sample consisted of PBMCs from blood, taken around 15 days before vaccination. The chain has TRBV7-2 and TRBJ2-3; D unclear. The receptor was derived from a man aged 50 or older who received an inactivated influenza vaccine. CDR3 region: CASSPRVSPNTQYF. DNA of the CDR3: TGTGCCAGCAGCCCCCGGGTCAGCCCGAATACGCAGTATTTT. Variable domain in full (rest from reference TRBV7-2 and TRBJ2-3): GAGVSQSPSNKVTEKGKDVELRCDPISGHTALYWYRQSLGQGLEFLIYFQGNSAPDKSGLPSDRFSAERTGGSVSTLTIQRTQQEDSAVYLCASSPRVSPNTQYFGPGTRLTVL.